This entry concerns a single T cell receptor (beta chain). The germline V gene encodes CDR1 SGHTA and CDR2 FQGNSA. Trimming left V 1 base short and J 2 bases short, with 14 bases between. The CDR3 covers 16 residues. In TCRdb, the PCR reads were re-called with MiXCR into one record per CDR3 protein. Of some 21,000 distinct CDR3 sequences in the sample, roughly 43% were seen once. This sample was taken from a study of tumor-infiltrating lymphocytes in oesophageal squamous cell carcinoma. The V call is TRBV7-2, the J call TRBJ1-2; no firm D call. Material: normal esophageal tissue next to the tumor. The receptor was isolated from a male donor with esophageal squamous cell carcinoma. In DNA form, the CDR3 reads TGTGCCAGCAGCTTAGGTCTGCATACGGGGAACTATGGCTACACCTTC. Encoded protein: CASSLGLHTGNYGYTF. Combining the CDR3 with reference TRBV7-2 and TRBJ1-2 gives the whole variable domain GAGVSQSPSNKVTEKGKDVELRCDPISGHTALYWYRQSLGQGLEFLIYFQGNSAPDKSGLPSDRFSAERTGGSVSTLTIQRTQQEDSAVYLCASSLGLHTGNYGYTFGSGTRLTVV.